The text below deals with one T cell receptor beta chain. This sample was included in a study of early T cells in non-severe SARS-CoV-2 infection. Study information: Unpaired chains resulted from sequencing bulk RNA of unsorted whole blood.

One entry per CDR3 protein, called by TCRdb with MiXCR from the 5' RACE reads. Of roughly 110,000 distinct CDR3 sequences detected, around 10% appear once; the ten largest clones hold approximately 7.3%. Unmatched junction bases numbered 5, after V lost 1 base and J lost 6 bases. CDR3 length equals 15 residues. The chain joins TRBV12-3 or TRBV12-4 to TRBJ2-1, with 8 bases that match TRBD2. The receptor's source is an adult who was a healthcare worker with PCR-confirmed SARS-CoV-2 infection or an uninfected control (not recorded which). Input material: whole blood. The CDR3 spells CASSLGGLGVNEQFF. In DNA, the CDR3 is TGTGCCAGCAGTTTAGGGGGACTAGGGGTCAATGAGCAGTTCTTC.